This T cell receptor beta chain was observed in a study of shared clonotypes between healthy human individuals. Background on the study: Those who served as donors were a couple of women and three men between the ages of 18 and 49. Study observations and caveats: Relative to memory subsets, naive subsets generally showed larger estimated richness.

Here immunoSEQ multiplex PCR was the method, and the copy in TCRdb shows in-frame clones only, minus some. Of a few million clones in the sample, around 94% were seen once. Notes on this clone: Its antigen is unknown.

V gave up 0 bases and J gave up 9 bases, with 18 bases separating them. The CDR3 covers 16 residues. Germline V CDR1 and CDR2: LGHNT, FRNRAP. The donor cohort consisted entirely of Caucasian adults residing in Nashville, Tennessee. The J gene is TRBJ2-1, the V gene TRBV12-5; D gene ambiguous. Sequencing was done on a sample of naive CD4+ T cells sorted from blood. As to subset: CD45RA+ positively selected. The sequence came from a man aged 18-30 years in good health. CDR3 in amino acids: CASGLVLGTGKGEQFF. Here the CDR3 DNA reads TGTGCTAGTGGTTTGGTACTCGGAACGGGTAAGGGTGAGCAGTTCTTC.